What follows describes a single T cell receptor (beta chain). What it binds is not known. Repertoires were generated with immunoSEQ multiplex PCR, while TCRdb's copy carries only in-frame clones and drops some. The sample includes roughly 70,000 clones, about four fifths of them seen just once. Autoimmune disease history or systemic immunosuppression excluded patients. The data derive from a study of OX40 agonist ivuxolimab in advanced cancers. V lost 8 bases and J lost 0; bases outside the gene matches: 3. This CDR3 region has 13 residues. Germline V CDR1 and CDR2: MGHDK, SYGVNS. Study-level findings and limits: Clonal expansion among partial responders at 0.1-3.0 mg/kg ranked near the lowest.

The rearrangement joins TRBV25-1 to TRBJ2-7, with 8 nucleotides matching TRBD2. This clonotype originated in an adult with an advanced solid tumor such as melanoma, head and neck, liver or kidney cancer. The sequences come from CD4+ or CD8+ T cells sorted from blood, collected in a trial of the OX40 agonist ivuxolimab. The CDR3 bases are TGTGCCAGCGGGCGGGGGGCCTCCTACGAGCAGTACTTC. Its protein product is CASGRGASYEQYF.